These 10 T cell receptor beta chains originate from one sample sequenced in a study of T cell responses to AZD1222 COVID-19 vaccine. TCRdb's copy holds only in-frame clones and misses some; the assay was immunoSEQ multiplex PCR. The sample has 74,000 or so clones; about 85% are singletons. This sample comprised peripheral blood, obtained on day 0 of AZD1222 vaccination. The receptors stem from an adult in good health.

A single count supports this clone. This chain's CDR3 is CASNTQGGYGYTF. The CDR3 nucleotides are TGTGCCAGCAACACACAGGGGGGCTATGGCTACACCTTC. This chain joins TRBV12-3 or TRBV12-4 and TRBJ1-2; TRBD1 agrees at 8 bases. The J segment lost 4 bases and the V segment lost 7 bases, leaving 5 bases of the junction unmatched. The length of the CDR3 is 13 residues.

The chain couples TRBV19 to TRBJ1-1; tentative D call: TRBD1 (5 bases). Germline loops: CDR1 LNHDA, CDR2 SQIVND (reference sequence). The CDR3 totals 13 residues. The V end lost 8 bases, the J end lost 5 bases, and 15 bases lay between the germline ends. CDR3 sequence (DNA): TGTGCCAGTGGGGGACTAAAGGGGACTGAAGCTTTCTTT. Translating gives CASGGLKGTEAFF. Combining the CDR3 with reference TRBV19 and TRBJ1-1 gives the whole variable domain DGGITQSPKYLFRKEGQNVTLSCEQNLNHDAMYWYRQDPGQGLRLIYYSQIVNDFQKGDIAEGYSVSREKKESFPLTVTSAQKNPTAFYLCASGGLKGTEAFFGQGTRLTVV.

This chain links TRBV10-2 with TRBJ2-4; TRBD1 matches 9 bases. Germline loops: CDR1 WSHSY, CDR2 SAAADI. V lost 7 bases to trimming and J lost 15 bases; unmatched junction nucleotides: 10. The CDR3 sequence is 12 residues long. This CDR3 reads CASKPGQGVVYF. CDR3 DNA sequence: TGCGCCAGCAAACCGGGACAGGGAGTAGTGTACTTC.

The J gene is TRBJ1-2, the V gene TRBV28; D call uncertain. The CDR3 runs to 12 residues. V lost 3 bases and J lost 7, with 9 bases in between. The germline gives CDR1 MDHEN, CDR2 SYDVKM. DNA for the CDR3: TGTGCCAGCAGTTTGGGTCGGCTTGGCTACACCTTC. Protein product: CASSLGRLGYTF.

The rearrangement joins TRBV10-1 to TRBJ2-1, with TRBD2 as a possible D gene (6 bases). The germline gives CDR1 WNHNN, CDR2 SYGVQD (reference sequence). This CDR3 is 16 amino acids long. V was pared by 6 bases and J by 4 bases, with 19 bases between. CDR3 DNA: TGCGCCAGCAGCCTTCGGGACTCGGGGTCTTACAATGAGCAGTTCTTC. Translating gives CASSLRDSGSYNEQFF.

This chain links TRBV3-1 (or the pseudogene TRBV3-2) with TRBJ1-5, with TRBD1 as a possible D gene (5 bases). Between the trimmed V and J ends, which lost 3 bases and 9 bases, there was a span of 9 bases. The CDR3 sequence is 12 residues long. In germline, CDR1 is LGHDT, CDR2 YNNKEL (reference sequence). In nucleotides, the CDR3 is TGTGCCAGCAGCCAGACGCAGGGGCCCCAGCATTTT. Encoded protein: CASSQTQGPQHF.

The chain joins TRBV18 to TRBJ1-4; D is undetermined. Trimming cost V 4 bases and J 8 bases, with 11 bases left between them. The CDR3 is 13 amino acids. Looked up from germline, CDR1 is KGHSH and CDR2 is LQKENI. The DNA for the CDR3 is TGTGCCAGCTCACTGGGAAAGTGGGAAAAACTGTTTTTT. Translating gives CASSLGKWEKLFF.

The chain uses TRBV7-2 and TRBJ1-2, with unresolved D. CDR3 length equals 15 residues. In germline, CDR1 is SGHTA, CDR2 FQGNSA. With 2 bases removed from V and 2 bases from J, the gap between germline ends came to 12 bases. CDR3: CASSLSVTSNYGYTF. The CDR3, as DNA: TGTGCCAGCAGCTTATCAGTTACTTCGAACTATGGCTACACCTTC.

This clone was seen just once. The chain joins TRBV28 to TRBJ2-7, with D hard to call. V shed 2 bases and J shed 2 bases, with 4 bases lying between them. Per germline, CDR1 MDHEN and CDR2 SYDVKM. This CDR3 has 12 amino acids. The CDR3 spells CASSLEAYEQYF. CDR3 DNA: TGTGCCAGCAGTTTAGAGGCCTACGAGCAGTACTTC.

This clone was observed a handful of times. The V gene is TRBV19, the J gene TRBJ2-1, with 7 positions matching TRBD2. Trimming took 10 bases from V and 3 from J; bases not matched to a gene: 6. The germline CDR1 and CDR2 sequences are LNHDA and SQIVND (reference sequence). This CDR3 region has 13 residues. In nucleotides, the CDR3 is TGTGCCACCATGGGAGGGAACTACAATGAGCAGTTCTTC. Encoded protein: CATMGGNYNEQFF.